These 10 T cell receptor beta chains share one sample of origin, sequenced in a study of CD8 T cells in Susac syndrome. Random hexamers served to reverse transcribe about 0.5 to 1 ug RNA. MiXCR, applied by TCRdb to the immunoSEQ multiplex PCR reads, yields one record per CDR3 protein. The sample has more than 90,000 distinct CDR3 sequences; 85% to 95% are singletons. The sample consisted of CD4+ T cells from PBMCs. The receptor set was obtained from a human donor with multiple sclerosis.

The rearrangement joins TRBV20-1 to TRBJ2-1, with 14 nucleotides matching TRBD2. The CDR3 totals 13 residues. Germline lookup yields CDR1 DFQATT and CDR2 SNEGSKA (reference sequence). With 7 bases clipped from V and 12 bases from J, the junction kept 8 bases outside the gene matches. Here the CDR3 DNA reads TGCAGTGGCGGGACTAGCGGGGGCAATAGGCAGTTCTTC. It encodes CSGGTSGGNRQFF.

The gene calls are TRBV29-1 and TRBJ1-1; TRBD1 is a possible D gene (5 bases). This CDR3 region has 13 residues. Germline CDR1 reads SQVTM; CDR2 reads ANQGSEA. Trimming took off 8 bases at V and 3 bases at J, with 16 bases between the two ends. DNA for the CDR3: TGCAGCTCCCCCGGGGCGTCGGACACTGAAGCTTTCTTT. Translated: CSSPGASDTEAFF.

V usage is TRBV29-1 and J usage is TRBJ2-6; perhaps TRBD2 as D (5 bases). The CDR3 sequence is 14 residues long. Trimming took 6 bases from V and 0 from J, leaving 9 bases between them. Germline assignment: CDR1 SQVTM and CDR2 ANQGSEA. The CDR3 here is CSVHGDSGANVLTF. The CDR3 region has the DNA TGCAGCGTCCACGGGGACTCTGGGGCCAACGTCCTGACTTTC.

The chain employs TRBV7-9 and TRBJ2-3; D might be TRBD2 (6 bases). The V and J ends lost 3 bases and 5 bases respectively, with 18 bases between them. Germline loops: CDR1 SEHNR, CDR2 FQNEAQ (reference sequence). CDR3 length: 16 amino acids. The CDR3 region is CASSFGLGGAGDTQYF. In DNA, the CDR3 is TGTGCCAGCAGCTTTGGTCTGGGCGGGGCCGGAGATACGCAGTATTTT.

This chain joins TRBV20-1 and TRBJ1-2; the D gene is possibly TRBD1 (5 bases). The CDR3 loop spans 15 amino acids. The germline gives CDR1 DFQATT, CDR2 SNEGSKA (reference sequence). V was shortened by 1 base and J by 4 bases, with 16 bases between the two germline ends. This CDR3 reads CSARVMLGRSYGYTF. The CDR3 DNA reads TGCAGTGCTAGAGTCATGCTGGGACGGTCCTATGGCTACACCTTC.

This clonotype was recorded once. This chain links TRBV29-1 with TRBJ2-7, with TRBD2 as a possible D gene (5 bases). With 1 base removed from V and 7 bases from J, the gap between germline ends came to 14 bases. The germline gives CDR1 SQVTM, CDR2 ANQGSEA. This CDR3 comprises 13 residues. CDR3 amino acids: CSVEVLERGEQYF. The CDR3 DNA is TGCAGCGTTGAAGTGTTGGAACGAGGGGAGCAGTACTTC.

In this sample, this clonotype turned up once. This rearrangement joins TRBV28 to TRBJ1-4, with D possibly being TRBD1 (5 bases). V was pared by 6 bases and J by 14 bases, with 19 bases between. The CDR3 loop spans 13 amino acids. Germline values: CDR1 MDHEN, CDR2 SYDVKM. The CDR3 DNA sequence: TGTGCCAGCAGGGTGGGGACCGCAATCCCCCTGTTTTTT. Translation: CASRVGTAIPLFF.

This sequence joins TRBV3-1 and TRBJ2-7, with a tentative D call TRBD1 (6 bases). V lost 1 base and J lost 2, with 9 bases in between. The CDR3 is 14 residues long. Germline values: CDR1 LGHDT, CDR2 YNNKEL (reference sequence). The CDR3 spells CASSQGEGAYEQYF. Written as DNA, the CDR3 is TGTGCCAGCAGCCAAGGTGAGGGGGCCTACGAGCAGTACTTC.

The chain recombines TRBV9 with TRBJ1-2; D gene ambiguous. The germline V and J ends were trimmed by 2 bases and 4 bases, with 18 bases remaining between them. This CDR3 contains 16 residues. Germline values: CDR1 SGDLS, CDR2 YYNGEE. Here the CDR3 DNA reads TGTGCCAGCAGCGTGGTCCCTATCGGGTTGAGCTATGGCTACACCTTC. Translation gives CASSVVPIGLSYGYTF. Looking up the rest from reference TRBV9 and TRBJ1-2 gives the full variable domain: DSGVTQTPKHLITATGQRVTLRCSPRSGDLSVYWYQQSLDQGLQFLIQYYNGEERAKGNILERFSAQQFPDLHSELNLSSLELGDSALYFCASSVVPIGLSYGYTFGSGTRLTVV.

The J gene is TRBJ2-3, the V gene TRBV3-1; maybe TRBD1 (7 bases). The CDR3 loop spans 17 amino acids. Germline lookup yields CDR1 LGHDT and CDR2 YNNKEL (reference sequence). Trimming removed 0 bases from V and 5 bases from J, with 18 bases in between. This chain's CDR3 is CASSQDTFSGGRDTQYF. As DNA, the CDR3 is TGTGCCAGCAGCCAAGATACATTTTCAGGGGGGAGAGATACGCAGTATTTT.